The rows below give T cell receptor beta chains drawn from one sample of a study of identical twins. TCRdb reprocessed the 5' RACE reads with MiXCR, giving one entry per CDR3 protein. The sample includes hundreds of thousands of distinct CDR3 sequences, more than 6.5% seen only once; the top ten take less than 2%. This sample was also put to use in a study of yellow fever vaccine responses in identical twins.

Sequenced: memory (CD45RO+) T cells sorted from blood. The receptor set was obtained from a woman aged 18-29 years in good health. Both conserved end residues are part of each CDR3. A D gene is named only where the DNA matches it firmly. Clone sizes are given selectively: once, few, many, or a class where the clone is expanded.

clone size: many; D gene: TRBD1; J gene: TRBJ1-1; V gene: TRBV12-3/TRBV12-4; CDR3 DNA: TGTGCCAGCAGTCCCGGGACAGGGGGGATCACTGAAGCTTTCTTT; CDR3 protein: CASSPGTGGITEAFF
clone size: many; D gene: .; J gene: TRBJ2-2; V gene: TRBV5-1; CDR3 DNA: TGCGCCAGCAGCTCACCGGGAGTATCCACCGGGGAGCTGTTTTTT; CDR3 protein: CASSSPGVSTGELFF
clone size: many; D gene: .; J gene: TRBJ1-3; V gene: TRBV6-5; CDR3 DNA: TGTGCCAGCAGTTACCTCAGGGGAGCCTCTGGAAACACCATATATTTT; CDR3 protein: CASSYLRGASGNTIYF
clone size: .; D gene: .; J gene: TRBJ2-2; V gene: TRBV24-1; CDR3 DNA: TGTGCCACCAGTGTTACGGGATCAAGCGCCGGGGAGCTGTTTTTT; CDR3 protein: CATSVTGSSAGELFF
clone size: many; D gene: .; J gene: TRBJ2-3; V gene: TRBV11-2; CDR3 DNA: TGTGCCAGCAGCTTAGACGAGGGTTTTAGAGGAGATACGCAGTATTTT; CDR3 protein: CASSLDEGFRGDTQYF
clone size: few; D gene: TRBD2; J gene: TRBJ2-1; V gene: TRBV5-1; CDR3 DNA: TGCGCCAGCAGCTTCGCGGGGGGGCTTCAGTACGAGCAGTTCTTC; CDR3 protein: CASSFAGGLQYEQFF
clone size: many; D gene: .; J gene: TRBJ2-3; V gene: TRBV29-1; CDR3 DNA: TGCAGCGTTGACCTCCGACAGTCTAGCACAGATACGCAGTATTTT; CDR3 protein: CSVDLRQSSTDTQYF
clone size: few; D gene: TRBD1; J gene: TRBJ1-4; V gene: TRBV11-2; CDR3 DNA: TGTGCCAGCAGCTTGGGACAGCCTAATGAAAAACTGTTTTTT; CDR3 protein: CASSLGQPNEKLFF
clone size: .; D gene: TRBD1; J gene: TRBJ1-1; V gene: TRBV20-1; CDR3 DNA: TGCAGTGCGACGGACAGGCTTTCCGTGGTCACTGAAGCTTTCTTT; CDR3 protein: CSATDRLSVVTEAFF
clone size: many; D gene: .; J gene: TRBJ1-3; V gene: TRBV5-1; CDR3 DNA: TGCGCCAGCAGCACCACGCCGGGGTCTGGAAACACCATATATTTT; CDR3 protein: CASSTTPGSGNTIYF
clone size: .; D gene: TRBD2; J gene: TRBJ2-7; V gene: TRBV6-5; CDR3 DNA: TGTGCCAGCAGTTACGTCAGCGGGAGTCTGTCTGGCGAGCAGTACTTC; CDR3 protein: CASSYVSGSLSGEQYF
clone size: many; D gene: TRBD2; J gene: TRBJ2-1; V gene: TRBV4-3; CDR3 DNA: TGCGCCAGCAGCCAAGATGGGACTAGCGGGATTGAGCAGTTCTTC; CDR3 protein: CASSQDGTSGIEQFF
clone size: many; D gene: .; J gene: TRBJ2-3; V gene: TRBV15; CDR3 DNA: TGTGCCACCAGCAGATTGGACTTCACTACGCAGTATTTT; CDR3 protein: CATSRLDFTTQYF
clone size: few; D gene: TRBD1; J gene: TRBJ1-5; V gene: TRBV20-1; CDR3 DNA: TGCAGTGCCCGACCCGGGACAGGGGACCATCAGCCCCAGCATTTT; CDR3 protein: CSARPGTGDHQPQHF
clone size: few; D gene: .; J gene: TRBJ2-5; V gene: TRBV29-1; CDR3 DNA: TGCAGCGTTGTGGACGGAACTATGACCCAGTACTTC; CDR3 protein: CSVVDGTMTQYF
clone size: .; D gene: .; J gene: TRBJ2-5; V gene: TRBV10-3; CDR3 DNA: TGTGCCATCAGTGAGAGGGCAGGGTGGGCAGAGACCCAGTACTTC; CDR3 protein: CAISERAGWAETQYF
clone size: few; D gene: TRBD2; J gene: TRBJ2-1; V gene: TRBV6-1; CDR3 DNA: TGTGCCAGCAGCCCCACTAGCGGGAGACCCAATGAGCAGTTCTTC; CDR3 protein: CASSPTSGRPNEQFF
clone size: few; D gene: .; J gene: TRBJ2-5; V gene: TRBV7-8; CDR3 DNA: TGTGCCAGCAGGGATGGGGTGGGTAGCAGAGAGACCCAGTACTTC; CDR3 protein: CASRDGVGSRETQYF
clone size: many; D gene: .; J gene: TRBJ2-2; V gene: TRBV20-1; CDR3 DNA: TGCAGTGCTAGAGAGGGGTTGGGGGAGCTGTTTTTT; CDR3 protein: CSAREGLGELFF
clone size: many; D gene: TRBD2; J gene: TRBJ2-5; V gene: TRBV7-2; CDR3 DNA: TGTGCCAGCAGCAGGGGACTAGCAAGTGAGACCCAGTACTTC; CDR3 protein: CASSRGLASETQYF
clone size: many; D gene: TRBD2; J gene: TRBJ2-7; V gene: TRBV18; CDR3 DNA: TGTGCCAGCTCACCACCAGAACTAGCGGACTACTACGAGCAGTACTTC; CDR3 protein: CASSPPELADYYEQYF
clone size: many; D gene: .; J gene: TRBJ2-3; V gene: TRBV5-1; CDR3 DNA: TGCGCCAGCAGCTATAACGGAGGGGAAGTCGCAGATACGCAGTATTTT; CDR3 protein: CASSYNGGEVADTQYF
clone size: .; D gene: TRBD1; J gene: TRBJ1-2; V gene: TRBV18; CDR3 DNA: TGTGCCAGCTCACAGGGACAGATGAACTATGGCTACACCTTC; CDR3 protein: CASSQGQMNYGYTF
clone size: few; D gene: TRBD1; J gene: TRBJ1-2; V gene: TRBV5-1; CDR3 DNA: TGCGCCAGCAGCTACGGACAGGCTTTCAGTGGCTACACCTTC; CDR3 protein: CASSYGQAFSGYTF
clone size: few; D gene: TRBD2; J gene: TRBJ2-5; V gene: TRBV6-2/TRBV6-3; CDR3 DNA: TGTGCCAGCATTCCTAGGGCTAGCGGGAGTTTGGAGACCCAGTACTTC; CDR3 protein: CASIPRASGSLETQYF
clone size: .; D gene: .; J gene: TRBJ2-3; V gene: TRBV4-1; CDR3 DNA: TGCGCCAGCAGCCAAGATAGAGGGAGGAGCACAGATACGCAGTATTTT; CDR3 protein: CASSQDRGRSTDTQYF
clone size: .; D gene: .; J gene: TRBJ1-1; V gene: TRBV20-1; CDR3 DNA: TGCAGTGCTAGAGAGACAACCGCTGAAGCTTTCTTT; CDR3 protein: CSARETTAEAFF
clone size: many; D gene: .; J gene: TRBJ2-5; V gene: TRBV7-9; CDR3 DNA: TGTGCCAGCAGCTTAGGCCTGGTACAAGAGACCCAGTACTTC; CDR3 protein: CASSLGLVQETQYF